This TCR beta chain was captured by sequencing in a study of T cell responses to AZD1222 COVID-19 vaccine. Trimming took 4 bases from V and 0 from J, leaving 9 bases between them. Germline V gives CDR1 SQVTM, CDR2 ANQGSEA. This CDR3 contains 14 residues. Using immunoSEQ multiplex PCR, the repertoire was profiled, and TCRdb retains in-frame clones only, with some absent. Found here are tens of thousands of clones, about 88% of them singletons; the top ten hold just under 5%. With regard to this clone: The antigen is not known.

Findings and limits, study-wide: Seropositive AZD1222 recipients at baseline numbered only 6 or 7.

Material: peripheral blood, obtained 28 days after the second AZD1222 dose. This TCR was sampled from an adult who received the AZD1222 COVID-19 vaccine. V usage is TRBV29-1 and J usage is TRBJ2-2; D possibly corresponds to TRBD1 (5 bases). CDR3 sequence (DNA): TGCAGCGTTGGACAGCTAGCGAACACCGGGGAGCTGTTTTTT. Protein: CSVGQLANTGELFF.